Shown below are 4 T cell receptor beta chains from a single sample sequenced in a study of naive and memory T cell subsets. An equimolar mix of two oligonucleotides served as the beta constant-region primer for TRBC1 and TRBC2. Ligated cDNA was amplified by four rounds of PCR with nested alpha and beta constant-region primers and SP2. TCRdb reprocessed the UMI-ligation and nested PCR reads via MiXCR and lists one record per CDR3 protein. The sample has 130,000 or so distinct CDR3 sequences, 30% to 45% seen once. Sample: central memory CD4+ T cells from blood. These receptors were obtained from a human donor in good health.

This clonotype occurred many times. J is TRBJ2-5 and V is TRBV18; D gene ambiguous. Trimming took 3 bases from V and 1 from J, leaving 0 bases between them. The CDR3 runs 11 residues. Germline loops: CDR1 KGHSH, CDR2 LQKENI. In DNA, the CDR3 is TGTGCCAGCTCACCCCAAGAGACCCAGTACTTC. Translated, it gives CASSPQETQYF.

J is TRBJ1-4 and V is TRBV28; tentative D call: TRBD1 (5 bases). The CDR3 totals 15 residues. Germline CDR1 reads MDHEN; CDR2 reads SYDVKM. Trimming stripped 4 bases from V and 11 bases from J, with 20 bases between. The CDR3: CASSSPRQTERKLFF. DNA for the CDR3: TGTGCCAGCAGTTCCCCCCGACAGACCGAGAGGAAACTGTTTTTT.

This chain uses TRBV5-5 with TRBJ2-3, with D possibly being TRBD1 or TRBD2 (5 bases each). Trimming cost V 3 bases and J 8 bases, with 19 bases left between them. The CDR3 runs to 15 residues. Germline CDR1 reads SGHKS; CDR2 reads YYEKEE (reference sequence). This CDR3 reads CASSSPGTERLTQYF. The CDR3 DNA is TGTGCCAGCAGCTCCCCTGGGACCGAGCGTCTTACGCAGTATTTT. The full variable domain, completed using reference TRBV5-5 and TRBJ2-3, is DAGVTQSPTHLIKTRGQQVTLRCSPISGHKSVSWYQQVLGQGPQFIFQYYEKEERGRGNFPDRFSARQFPNYSSELNVNALLLGDSALYLCASSSPGTERLTQYFGPGTRLTVL.

The chain links TRBV7-8 to TRBJ2-7, with 12 positions matching TRBD2. V gave up 1 base and J gave up 2 bases; unmatched junction bases: 3. CDR1 and CDR2 (germline): SGHVS, FQNEAQ. The CDR3 length is 16 residues. Here the CDR3 reads CASSLGWTSGTYEQYF. For the CDR3, the DNA is TGTGCCAGCAGCTTAGGGTGGACTAGCGGGACCTACGAGCAGTACTTC.